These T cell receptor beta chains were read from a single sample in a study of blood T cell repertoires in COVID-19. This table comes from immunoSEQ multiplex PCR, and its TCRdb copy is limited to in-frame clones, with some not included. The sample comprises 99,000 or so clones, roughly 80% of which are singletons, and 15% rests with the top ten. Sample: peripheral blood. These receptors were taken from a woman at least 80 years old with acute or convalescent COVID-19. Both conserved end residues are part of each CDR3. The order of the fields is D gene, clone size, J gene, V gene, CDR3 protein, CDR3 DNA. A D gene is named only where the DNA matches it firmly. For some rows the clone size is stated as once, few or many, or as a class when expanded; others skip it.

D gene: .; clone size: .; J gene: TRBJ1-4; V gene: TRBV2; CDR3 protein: CASSERLKRVVNEKLFF; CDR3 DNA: TGTGCCAGCAGTGAAAGACTGAAGAGGGTAGTTAATGAAAAACTGTTTTTT
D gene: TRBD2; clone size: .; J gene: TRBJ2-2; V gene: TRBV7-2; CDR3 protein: CASSFSSGSIGELFF; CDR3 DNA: TGTGCCAGCAGCTTTTCTAGCGGGAGTATCGGGGAGCTGTTTTTT
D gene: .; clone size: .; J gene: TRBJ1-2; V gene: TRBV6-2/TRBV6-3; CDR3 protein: CASSSSEIYGYTF; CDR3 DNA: TGTGCCAGCAGTTCCTCGGAGATCTATGGCTACACCTTC
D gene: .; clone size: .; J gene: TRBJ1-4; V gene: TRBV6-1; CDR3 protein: CASSELGEKLFF; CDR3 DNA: TGTGCCAGCAGTGAATTGGGCGAAAAACTGTTTTTT
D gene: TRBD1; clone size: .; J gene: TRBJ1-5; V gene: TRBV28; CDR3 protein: CASSSPRQGNNQPQHF; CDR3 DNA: TGTGCCAGCAGTTCCCCGCGACAGGGGAATAATCAGCCCCAGCATTTT
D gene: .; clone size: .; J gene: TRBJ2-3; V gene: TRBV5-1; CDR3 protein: CASSQGPSTDTQYF; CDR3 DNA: TGCGCCAGCAGTCAGGGCCCCTCCACAGATACGCAGTATTTT
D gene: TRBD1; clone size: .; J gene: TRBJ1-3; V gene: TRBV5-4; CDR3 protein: CASSGGQGAYPGNTIYF; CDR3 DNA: TGTGCCAGCAGCGGGGGACAGGGGGCTTACCCCGGAAACACCATATATTTT
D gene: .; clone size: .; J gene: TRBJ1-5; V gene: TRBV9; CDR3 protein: CASSVWQGGQPQHF; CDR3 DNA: TGTGCCAGCAGCGTATGGCAGGGAGGCCAGCCCCAGCATTTT
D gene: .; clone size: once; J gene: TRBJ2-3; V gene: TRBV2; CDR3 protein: CASGGVADYRDTQYF; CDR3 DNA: TGTGCCAGCGGAGGGGTAGCGGACTACCGGGATACGCAGTATTTT
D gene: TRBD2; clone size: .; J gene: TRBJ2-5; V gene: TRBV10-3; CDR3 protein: CAISESGTSGSGEETQYF; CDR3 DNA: TGTGCCATCAGTGAGTCTGGGACTAGCGGGAGTGGGGAAGAGACCCAGTACTTC
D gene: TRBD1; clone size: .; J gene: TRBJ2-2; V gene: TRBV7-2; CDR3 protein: CASSSRQGNTGELFF; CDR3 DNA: TGTGCCAGCAGCTCTAGACAGGGTAACACCGGGGAGCTGTTTTTT
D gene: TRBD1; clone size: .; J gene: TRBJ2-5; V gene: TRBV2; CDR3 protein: CASGTGGSETQYF; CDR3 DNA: TGTGCCAGCGGGACAGGGGGCTCGGAGACCCAGTACTTC
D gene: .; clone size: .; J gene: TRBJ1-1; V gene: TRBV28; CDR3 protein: CASSSPGDRTEAFF; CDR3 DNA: TGTGCCAGCAGTTCCCCAGGGGATCGGACTGAAGCTTTCTTT
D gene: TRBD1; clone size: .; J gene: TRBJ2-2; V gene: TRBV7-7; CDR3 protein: CASSFGTGETGELFF; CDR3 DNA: TGTGCCAGCAGCTTCGGGACAGGGGAAACCGGGGAGCTGTTTTTT
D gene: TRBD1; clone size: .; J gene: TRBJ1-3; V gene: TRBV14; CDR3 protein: CASSRQRTGTGNTIYF; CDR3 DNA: TGTGCCAGCAGCCGGCAGCGGACAGGGACTGGAAACACCATATATTTT
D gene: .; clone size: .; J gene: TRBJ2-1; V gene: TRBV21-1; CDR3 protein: CASSKFDNGTGVNPSYNEQFF; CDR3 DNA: TGTGCCAGCAGCAAATTTGATAACGGGACAGGTGTCAACCCTTCCTACAATGAGCAGTTCTTC
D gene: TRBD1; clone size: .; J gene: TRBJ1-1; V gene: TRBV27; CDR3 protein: CASSWGPGQMNTEAFF; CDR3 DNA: TGTGCCAGCAGTTGGGGTCCGGGACAGATGAACACTGAAGCTTTCTTT
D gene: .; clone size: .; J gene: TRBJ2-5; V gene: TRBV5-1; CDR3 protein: CASSLEETQYF; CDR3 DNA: TGCGCCAGCAGCCTCGAGGAGACCCAGTACTTC
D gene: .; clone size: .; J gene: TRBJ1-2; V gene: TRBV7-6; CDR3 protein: CASSKSANYGYTF; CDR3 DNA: TGTGCCAGCAGCAAGAGCGCGAACTATGGCTACACCTTC
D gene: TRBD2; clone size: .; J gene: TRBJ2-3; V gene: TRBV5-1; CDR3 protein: CASSFTSGRSDTQYF; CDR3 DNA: TGCGCCAGCAGCTTTACTAGCGGGAGGTCAGATACGCAGTATTTT
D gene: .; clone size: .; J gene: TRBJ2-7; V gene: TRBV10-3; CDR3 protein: CAISDQDRRSSYEQYF; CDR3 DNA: TGTGCCATCAGCGATCAGGACAGACGAAGCTCCTACGAGCAGTACTTC
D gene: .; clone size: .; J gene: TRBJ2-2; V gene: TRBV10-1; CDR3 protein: CASSGTSSTGELFF; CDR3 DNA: TGCGCCAGCAGTGGTACTTCTTCCACCGGGGAGCTGTTTTTT
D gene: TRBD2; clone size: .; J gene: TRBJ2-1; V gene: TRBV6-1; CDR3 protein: CASSGRGGSSYNEQFF; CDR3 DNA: TGTGCCAGCAGTGGGCGAGGCGGGAGCTCCTACAATGAGCAGTTCTTC
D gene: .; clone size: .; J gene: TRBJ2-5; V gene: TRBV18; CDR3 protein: CASLPRNQETQYF; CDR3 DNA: TGTGCCAGCCTCCCGAGGAATCAAGAGACCCAGTACTTC
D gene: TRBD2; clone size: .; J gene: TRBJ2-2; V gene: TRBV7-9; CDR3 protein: CASSLVGGLAGTNTGELFF; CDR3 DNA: TGTGCCAGCAGCTTAGTGGGGGGACTAGCGGGGACCAACACCGGGGAGCTGTTTTTT
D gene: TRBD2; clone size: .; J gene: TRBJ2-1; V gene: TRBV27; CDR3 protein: CASSLRGLAGENNEQFF; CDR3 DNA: TGTGCCAGCAGTTTAAGAGGACTAGCGGGAGAGAACAATGAGCAGTTCTTC
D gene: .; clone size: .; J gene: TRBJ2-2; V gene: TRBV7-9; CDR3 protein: CASSLDSTGGELFF; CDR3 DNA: TGTGCCAGCAGCTTAGATTCGACGGGCGGGGAGCTGTTTTTT
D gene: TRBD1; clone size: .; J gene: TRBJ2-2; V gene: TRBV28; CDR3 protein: CASSPDGTGSTGELFF; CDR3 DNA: TGTGCCAGCAGTCCCGACGGGACAGGGTCCACCGGGGAGCTGTTTTTT
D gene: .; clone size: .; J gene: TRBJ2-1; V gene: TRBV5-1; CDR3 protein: CASSLLGQGIDNEQFF; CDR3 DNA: TGCGCCAGCAGCCTCTTGGGGCAGGGGATAGACAATGAGCAGTTCTTC
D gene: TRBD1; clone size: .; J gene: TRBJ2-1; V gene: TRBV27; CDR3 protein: CASSFGGQGYNEQFF; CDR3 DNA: TGTGCCAGCAGTTTCGGGGGACAGGGCTACAATGAGCAGTTCTTC
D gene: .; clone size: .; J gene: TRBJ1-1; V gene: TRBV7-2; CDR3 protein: CASSPQGLNTEAFF; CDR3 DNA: TGTGCCAGCAGCCCCCAGGGATTGAACACTGAAGCTTTCTTT
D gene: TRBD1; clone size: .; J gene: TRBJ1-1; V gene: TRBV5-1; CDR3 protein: CASSFGQEGTEAFF; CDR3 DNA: TGCGCCAGCAGCTTTGGACAGGAGGGAACTGAAGCTTTCTTT
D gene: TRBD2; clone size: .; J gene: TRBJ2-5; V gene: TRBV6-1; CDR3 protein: CASSEGGRGGETQYF; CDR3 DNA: TGTGCCAGCAGTGAGGGAGGGAGAGGAGGAGAGACCCAGTACTTC
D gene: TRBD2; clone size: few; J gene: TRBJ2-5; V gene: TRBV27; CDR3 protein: CASSRDYLWETQYF; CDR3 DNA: TGTGCCAGCAGTCGGGACTACTTGTGGGAGACCCAGTACTTC
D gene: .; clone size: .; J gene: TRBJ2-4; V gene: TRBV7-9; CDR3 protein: CASSFTGKESIQYF; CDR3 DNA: TGTGCCAGCAGCTTTACAGGGAAGGAGAGCATTCAGTACTTC
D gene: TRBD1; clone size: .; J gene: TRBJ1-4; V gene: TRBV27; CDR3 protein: CASSDRGREKLFF; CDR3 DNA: TGTGCCAGCAGCGACAGGGGTCGAGAAAAACTGTTTTTT
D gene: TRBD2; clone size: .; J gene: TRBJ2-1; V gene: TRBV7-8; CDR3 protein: CASSLGLAGNNEQFF; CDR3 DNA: TGTGCCAGCAGCCTCGGACTAGCGGGAAACAATGAGCAGTTCTTC
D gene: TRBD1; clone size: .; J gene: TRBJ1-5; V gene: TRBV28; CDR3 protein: CASSSGQGDQPQHF; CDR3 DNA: TGTGCCAGCAGTTCGGGACAGGGGGATCAGCCCCAGCATTTT
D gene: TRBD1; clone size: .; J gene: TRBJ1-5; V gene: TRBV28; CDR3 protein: CASSLTGANQPQHF; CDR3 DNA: TGTGCCAGCAGTCTGACAGGGGCAAATCAGCCCCAGCATTTT
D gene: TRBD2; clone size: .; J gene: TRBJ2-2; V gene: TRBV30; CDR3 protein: CACPERENGGELFF; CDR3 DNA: TGTGCCTGCCCCGAGCGGGAGAACGGCGGGGAGCTGTTTTTT
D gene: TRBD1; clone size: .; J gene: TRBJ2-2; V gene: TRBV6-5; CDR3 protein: CASRGQANTGELFF; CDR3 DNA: TGTGCCAGCAGGGGACAGGCGAACACCGGGGAGCTGTTTTTT
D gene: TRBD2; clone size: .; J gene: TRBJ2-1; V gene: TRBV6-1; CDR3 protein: CASSERLAGVSEQFF; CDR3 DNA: TGTGCCAGCAGTGAAAGGCTAGCGGGAGTGAGTGAGCAGTTCTTC
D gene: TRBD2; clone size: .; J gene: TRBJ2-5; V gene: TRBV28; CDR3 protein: CASAGLDHQETQYF; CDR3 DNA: TGTGCCAGCGCGGGACTAGACCACCAAGAGACCCAGTACTTC
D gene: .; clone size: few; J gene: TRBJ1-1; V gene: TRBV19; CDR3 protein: CASSARGNKDTEAFF; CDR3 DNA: TGTGCCAGTAGTGCCCGAGGAAACAAGGACACTGAAGCTTTCTTT
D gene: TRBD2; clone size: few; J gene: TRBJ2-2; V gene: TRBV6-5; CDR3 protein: CASAPLAGGAGELFF; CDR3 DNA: TGTGCCAGCGCCCCCCTAGCGGGAGGCGCCGGGGAGCTGTTTTTT
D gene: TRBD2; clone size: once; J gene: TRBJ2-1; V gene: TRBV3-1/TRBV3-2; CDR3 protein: CASSHIGWGLAGPEQFF; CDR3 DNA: TGTGCCAGCAGCCATATCGGCTGGGGACTAGCGGGACCAGAGCAGTTCTTC
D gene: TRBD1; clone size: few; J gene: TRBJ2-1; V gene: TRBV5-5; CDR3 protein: CASSFQGASHEQFF; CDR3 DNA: TGTGCCAGCAGCTTTCAGGGGGCGTCCCATGAGCAGTTCTTC
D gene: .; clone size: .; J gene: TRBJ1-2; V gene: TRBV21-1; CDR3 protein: CASNTTGQPNYGYTF; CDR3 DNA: TGTGCCAGCAACACTACAGGGCAACCTAACTATGGCTACACCTTC
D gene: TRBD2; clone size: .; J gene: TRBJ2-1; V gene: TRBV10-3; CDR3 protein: CAISESRMASGIYEQFF; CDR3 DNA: TGTGCCATCAGTGAGTCGAGAATGGCTAGCGGGATCTATGAGCAGTTCTTC
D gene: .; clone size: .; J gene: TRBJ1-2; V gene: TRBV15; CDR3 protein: CATSRDSYGYTF; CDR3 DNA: TGTGCCACCAGCAGAGACAGCTATGGCTACACCTTC